What follows are 5 T cell receptor beta chains derived from one specimen sequenced in a study of spatial heterogeneity in lung cancer. Time point noted: blood at routine non-recurrence follow-up after resection. The input material, whole RNA from tumor, nontumor lung or frozen PBMC, was sequenced unsorted. TCRdb passed the 5' RACE reads through MiXCR, listing each CDR3 protein once. The sample records 95,000 to 130,000 distinct CDR3 sequences, 10% to 15% being singletons. Here the sequenced sample was PBMCs, taken at follow-up. These receptors came from a male donor with early-stage non-small cell lung cancer.

The chain joins TRBV11-2 to TRBJ2-7; D is possibly TRBD1 (5 bases). Trimming removed 2 bases from V and 1 base from J, with 12 bases in between. The length of the CDR3 is 15 residues. Germline CDR1 and CDR2: SGHAT and FQNNGV. CDR3 loop: CASSLTSGKSYEQYF. DNA for the CDR3: TGTGCCAGCAGCTTAACTTCAGGGAAATCCTACGAGCAGTACTTC. Drawing the rest from reference TRBV11-2 and TRBJ2-7, the complete variable domain is EAGVAQSPRYKIIEKRQSVAFWCNPISGHATLYWYQQILGQGPKLLIQFQNNGVVDDSQLPKDRFSAERLKGVDSTLKIQPAKLEDSAVYLCASSLTSGKSYEQYFGPGTRLTVT.

This clonotype showed up just a few times. This rearrangement joins TRBV5-1 to TRBJ2-1; D is uncertain. Germline CDR1 SGHRS, CDR2 YFSETQ. CDR3 length: 14 residues. Trimming left V 1 base short and J 7 bases short, with 12 bases between. The CDR3 sequence is CASSLNRAFNEQFF. CDR3 bases: TGCGCCAGCAGCTTGAATAGGGCCTTTAATGAGCAGTTCTTC.

The chain joins TRBV6-5 to TRBJ2-7, with 8 bases lining up with TRBD1. Germline V gives CDR1 MNHEY, CDR2 SVGAGI. This CDR3 contains 14 residues. V dropped 2 bases and J dropped 3; count of bases not matched to a gene: 3. CDR3 nucleotides: TGTGCCAGCAGTTACGGTGACAGGGGCTACGAGCAGTACTTC. Translating it yields CASSYGDRGYEQYF.

The table lists this clonotype with a few counts. In nucleotides, the CDR3 is TGTGCCAGTAGGGGGGAAAATCGGAATGAGCAGTTCTTC. It encodes CASRGENRNEQFF. The J gene is TRBJ2-1, the V gene TRBV19, with D perhaps being TRBD1 or TRBD2 (5 bases each). Trimming shortened V by 6 bases and J by 7 bases, and 13 bases separated the two germline ends. The CDR3 is 13 residues long. In germline, CDR1 is LNHDA, CDR2 SQIVND (reference sequence). The full variable domain, rest sourced from reference TRBV19 and TRBJ2-1, is DGGITQSPKYLFRKEGQNVTLSCEQNLNHDAMYWYRQDPGQGLRLIYYSQIVNDFQKGDIAEGYSVSREKKESFPLTVTSAQKNPTAFYLCASRGENRNEQFFGPGTRLTVL.

In this sample, this clonotype turned up many times. The chain carries TRBV20-1 and TRBJ1-1; D unresolved. V was cut by 0 bases and J by 3 bases, with 8 bases left in between. CDR1 and CDR2 (germline): DFQATT, SNEGSKA (reference sequence). This CDR3 region has 13 residues. This CDR3 reads CSAREDGHTEAFF. The DNA of the CDR3 is TGCAGTGCTAGAGAAGACGGGCACACTGAAGCTTTCTTT.